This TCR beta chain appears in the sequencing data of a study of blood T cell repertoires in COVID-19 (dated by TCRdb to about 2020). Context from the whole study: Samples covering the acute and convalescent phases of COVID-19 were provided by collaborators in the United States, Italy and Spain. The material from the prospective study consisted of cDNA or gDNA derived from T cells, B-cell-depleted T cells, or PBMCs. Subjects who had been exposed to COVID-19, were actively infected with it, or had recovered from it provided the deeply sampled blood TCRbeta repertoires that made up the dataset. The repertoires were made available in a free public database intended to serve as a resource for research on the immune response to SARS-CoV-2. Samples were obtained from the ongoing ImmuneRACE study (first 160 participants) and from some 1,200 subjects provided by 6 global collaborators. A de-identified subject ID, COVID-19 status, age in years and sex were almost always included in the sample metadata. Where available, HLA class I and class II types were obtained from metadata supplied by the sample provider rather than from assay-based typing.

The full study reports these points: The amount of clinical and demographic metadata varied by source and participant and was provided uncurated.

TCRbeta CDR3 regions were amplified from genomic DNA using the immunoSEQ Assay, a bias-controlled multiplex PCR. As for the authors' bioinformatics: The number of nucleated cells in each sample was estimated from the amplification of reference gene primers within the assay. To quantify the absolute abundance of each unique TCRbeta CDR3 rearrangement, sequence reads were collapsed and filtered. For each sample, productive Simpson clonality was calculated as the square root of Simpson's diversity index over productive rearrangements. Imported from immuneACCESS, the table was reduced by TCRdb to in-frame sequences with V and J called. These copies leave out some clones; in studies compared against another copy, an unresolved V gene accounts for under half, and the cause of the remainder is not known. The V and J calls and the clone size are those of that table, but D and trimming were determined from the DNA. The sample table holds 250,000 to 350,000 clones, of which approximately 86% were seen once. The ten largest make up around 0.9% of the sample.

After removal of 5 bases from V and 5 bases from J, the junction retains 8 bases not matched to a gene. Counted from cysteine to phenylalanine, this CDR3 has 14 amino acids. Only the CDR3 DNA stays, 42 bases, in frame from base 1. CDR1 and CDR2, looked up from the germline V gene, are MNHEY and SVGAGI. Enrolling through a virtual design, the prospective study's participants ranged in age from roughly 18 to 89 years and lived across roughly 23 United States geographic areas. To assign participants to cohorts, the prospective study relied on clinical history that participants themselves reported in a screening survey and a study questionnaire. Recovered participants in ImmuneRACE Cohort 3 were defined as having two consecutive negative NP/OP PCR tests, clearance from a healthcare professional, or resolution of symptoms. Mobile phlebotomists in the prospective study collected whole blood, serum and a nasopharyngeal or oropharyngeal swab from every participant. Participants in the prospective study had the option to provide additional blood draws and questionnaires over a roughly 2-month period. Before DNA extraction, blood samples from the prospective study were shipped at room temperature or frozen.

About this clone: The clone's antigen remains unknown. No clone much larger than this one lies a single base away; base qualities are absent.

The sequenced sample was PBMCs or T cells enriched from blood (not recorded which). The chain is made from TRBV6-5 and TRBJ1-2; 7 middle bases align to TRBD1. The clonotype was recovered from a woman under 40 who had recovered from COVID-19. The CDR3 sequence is CASSTRDRLYGYTF. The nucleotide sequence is TGTGCCAGCAGTACCCGGGACAGATTATATGGCTACACCTTC.